This entry features one TCR beta chain sequence. This sample is part of a study of technical replicates of blood from a few donors. CDR3 length: 13 amino acids. V trimming: 6 bases; J trimming: 4 bases; junction bases outside the gene matches: 6. Germline-derived CDR1 and CDR2 are SNHLY and FYNNEI. Some clones are missing from TCRdb's copy, which holds only in-frame ones; the method was immunoSEQ multiplex PCR. This sample has under 65,000 clones, with 95% to 96% found just once. The rearrangement joins TRBV2 to TRBJ2-7; 7 nucleotides align to TRBD2. This TCR came from a human donor in good health. Sequencing was done on a sample of T cells isolated from PBMCs. This CDR3 is CASSGGSGYEQYF. For the CDR3, the DNA is TGTGCCAGCAGCGGGGGGAGTGGATACGAGCAGTACTTC.